The present entry profiles one T cell receptor beta chain with its context. Profiled with immunoSEQ multiplex PCR; TCRdb holds only in-frame clones, not every one. Among approximately 270,000 clones listed, 80% to 90% were seen once. This record comes from a study of blood T cell repertoires in COVID-19. About the research overall: Donors in the United States, Italy and Spain gave samples during acute or convalescent COVID-19.

Two negative PCRs, clearance, or symptom resolution characterized the recovered Cohort 3 donors. Germline V CDR1 and CDR2: SEHNR, FQNEAQ (reference sequence). The CDR3 is made up of 16 amino acids. The junction had 7 bases not matched to a gene; V was cut back by 2 bases and J by 2 bases. The rearrangement uses TRBV7-9 and TRBJ1-2, with 8 bases fitting TRBD1. Sequencing was carried out using PBMCs or T cells enriched from blood (not recorded which). This clonotype was sampled from a man aged 35-49 years who had recovered from COVID-19. The CDR3 nucleotides are TGTGCCAGCAGCTTACTAACAGGGGGTCAGAACTATGGCTACACCTTC. It yields the protein CASSLLTGGQNYGYTF.